This paragraph reports one T cell receptor beta chain. Germline assignment: CDR1 MDHEN and CDR2 SYDVKM. Trimming at V came to 6 bases and at J to 0 bases, leaving 16 bases not matched to a gene. The CDR3 sequence is 19 residues long. The data were taken from a study of blood T cell repertoires in COVID-19. Looking at the study overall: T cells, B-cell-depleted T cells, or PBMCs supplied cDNA or gDNA.

TCRdb keeps only in-frame clones here, not all; method: immunoSEQ multiplex PCR. The table includes 180,000 or so clones, around four fifths detected once. Residents of approximately 25 US areas, aged about 18 to 95 years, made up the participants. The chain recombines TRBV28 with TRBJ1-2, with 10 bases aligning to TRBD1. Material for sequencing was PBMCs or T cells enriched from blood (not recorded which). The TCR originated in a woman between 45 and 60 years old in a cohort exposed to, infected with or recovered from COVID-19 (not recorded which). CDR3 coding DNA: TGTGCCAGCAGCAATCGACGATACGACAGGGGGCCCCCTAACTATGGCTACACCTTC. Translating it yields CASSNRRYDRGPPNYGYTF.